The sequence of this T cell receptor beta chain was determined in a study of T cell repertoires in cytomegalovirus infection. TCRdb called the reads again in MiXCR, with one record for every CDR3 protein. Of approximately 730,000 distinct CDR3 sequences listed, around 31% are singletons. This clonotype was observed a few times. Its antigen is undetermined. CDR1 is SGHDT, CDR2 YYEEEE, per germline. This CDR3 contains 14 residues. Trimming cost V 3 bases and J 6 bases, with 15 bases left between them. J is TRBJ1-2 and V is TRBV5-6; no clear D gene. Here the sequenced sample was cultured PBMCs, taken from culture after CMV antigen stimulation. This clonotype was obtained from a human donor in good health (CMV status not recorded). Some clones in this sample may be carry-over from other donors' samples. CDR3 sequence reads: CASSSSTRPDGYTF. CDR3 coding DNA: TGTGCCAGCAGCTCGTCGACCCGGCCGGATGGCTACACCTTC.